The sequence of this TCR beta chain was determined in a study of monozygotic twins with inflammatory bowel disease. The CDR3 contains 14 residues. CDR1 is MGHDK and CDR2 is SYGVNS in the germline V gene. Reanalyzing the 5' RACE reads, TCRdb keeps one entry per CDR3 protein, without DNA. The listing records fewer than 550,000 distinct CDR3 sequences. The rearrangement links TRBV25-1 to TRBJ2-7. The receptor's source is a human donor with ulcerative colitis or Crohn's disease, or a healthy co-twin of an affected twin (not recorded which). Sequencing was done on a sample of blood. The CDR3 is CASSGLGSSYEQYF.